The 19 T cell receptor beta chains reported below all come from one sample, sequenced in a study of T cell repertoires and leukemia-associated antigens. Each CDR3 protein is one row after TCRdb ran MiXCR on the 5' RACE reads. This sample has almost 10,000 distinct CDR3 sequences, with approximately 45% found just once. Which antigens these TCRs recognize remains unknown. Material: CD3+ T cells sorted from blood and cultured. The receptors were gathered from a female donor in good health.

V and J are TRBV29-1 and TRBJ2-5, with D perhaps assigned TRBD1 or TRBD2 (5 bases each). Germline CDR1 and CDR2: SQVTM and ANQGSEA. V lost 8 bases and J 4 bases, leaving 23 bases between the germline ends. This CDR3 contains 15 residues. The CDR3 DNA reads TGCAGCACCTCCGGGGCCCCAGGGTACCGAGAGACCCAGTACTTC. It yields the protein CSTSGAPGYRETQYF.

CDR3 DNA sequence: TGCAGTGCTAGTGGCCTAGCGGGACTTAATGAGCAGTTCTTC. It specifies CSASGLAGLNEQFF. The chain joins TRBV20-1 to TRBJ2-1; the match to TRBD2 covers 9 bases. There are 14 residues in the CDR3. Germline CDR1 is DFQATT and CDR2 is SNEGSKA (reference sequence). V dropped 3 bases and J dropped 7; count of bases not matched to a gene: 7.

The chain is built from TRBV5-6 and TRBJ2-2, with no clear D. V lost 0 bases and J 5 bases, leaving 8 bases between the germline ends. CDR1 SGHDT and CDR2 YYEEEE come from the germline V gene. This CDR3 region has 14 residues. The chain's CDR3 is CASSLVGGTGELFF. CDR3 in DNA: TGTGCCAGCAGCTTGGTAGGTGGGACCGGGGAGCTGTTTTTT. Supplemented by reference TRBV5-6 and TRBJ2-2, the full variable domain reads DAGVTQSPTHLIKTRGQQVTLRCSPKSGHDTVSWYQQALGQGPQFIFQYYEEEERQRGNFPDRFSGHQFPNYSSELNVNALLLGDSALYLCASSLVGGTGELFFGEGSRLTVL.

This clonotype was found a few times. This sequence joins TRBV5-1 and TRBJ2-2; D is unresolved. The CDR3 extends over 14 amino acids. Trimming cost V 0 bases and J 0 bases, with 3 bases left between them. Per germline, CDR1 SGHRS and CDR2 YFSETQ. This CDR3 is CASSLDPNTGELFF. The CDR3 coding sequence is TGCGCCAGCAGCTTGGACCCGAACACCGGGGAGCTGTTTTTT. Drawing the rest from reference TRBV5-1 and TRBJ2-2, the complete variable domain is KAGVTQTPRYLIKTRGQQVTLSCSPISGHRSVSWYQQTPGQGLQFLFEYFSETQRNKGNFPGRFSGRQFSNSRSEMNVSTLELGDSALYLCASSLDPNTGELFFGEGSRLTVL.

At least ten counts were recorded for this clonotype. V gene TRBV6-2 or TRBV6-3 combines with J gene TRBJ2-1; a weak D match, TRBD1 (6 bases). Trimming removed 5 bases at V and 6 bases at J, with 17 bases between. Germline V lookup: CDR1 MNHEY, CDR2 SVGEGT. This CDR3 has 15 residues. CDR3 amino acids: CASSEGGMNPNEQFF. In DNA, the CDR3 is TGTGCCAGCAGTGAAGGGGGAATGAACCCCAATGAGCAGTTCTTC.

This clonotype qualifies as medium-sized. The rearrangement uses TRBV4-1 and TRBJ2-2; 7 nucleotides line up with TRBD1. This CDR3 region has 16 residues. Per the germline V gene, CDR1 is MGHRA and CDR2 is YSYEKL. J lost 3 bases, V lost 4 bases, and 8 bases had no gene match. The DNA for the CDR3 is TGCGCCAGCAGCCTAACCCCGACAGGGTACACCGGGGAGCTGTTTTTT. Translation gives CASSLTPTGYTGELFF.

A note on this clonotype: It is likely a read error, because the conserved phenylalanine at the end of the CDR3 is missing. The chain links TRBV20-1 to TRBJ2-1; 10 bases align to TRBD1. The V and J ends lost 5 bases and 4 bases, in that order; junction bases with no gene match: 11. The CDR3 totals 16 residues. Germline CDR1 is DFQATT and CDR2 is SNEGSKA (reference sequence). The CDR3, as DNA: TGCAGTGCTCCCGACCGGGACAGGGGATCATACAATGAGCAGTTCCTC. Translation: CSAPDRDRGSYNEQFL.

This clonotype showed up many times. The chain couples TRBV6-1 to TRBJ2-5; the D gene is possibly TRBD2 (6 bases). The V end was cut by 5 bases, the J end by 5 bases, with 15 bases between. This CDR3 is built from 14 residues. Germline V gene data show CDR1 as MNHNS and CDR2 as SASEGT. CDR3 sequence reads: CASSPWRAVETQYF. For the CDR3, the DNA is TGTGCCAGCAGTCCCTGGAGGGCGGTGGAGACCCAGTACTTC.

This clonotype has only a few counts. The rearrangement uses TRBV5-1 and TRBJ2-2; D is possibly TRBD1 or TRBD2 (5 bases each). The CDR3 spans 16 residues. The V gene's germline CDR1 is SGHRS and CDR2 YFSETQ. V lost 6 bases and J lost 3, with 18 bases in between. CDR3 DNA sequence: TGCGCCAGCACAAACACCGGGACGGAAGACACCGGGGAGCTGTTTTTT. It specifies CASTNTGTEDTGELFF.

For this clonotype: No conserved phenylalanine or tryptophan is present at the end of the CDR3, so a read error is the likely explanation. The genes are TRBV12-3 or TRBV12-4 and TRBJ2-7; unclear D gene. The CDR3 sequence is 13 residues long. The CDR3: CASSPLSSYKQYL. In DNA, the CDR3 is TGTGCCAGCAGTCCCTTAAGCTCCTACAAGCAGTACCTC.

The V call is TRBV5-8, the J call TRBJ2-3, with a possible D match to TRBD2 (5 bases). CDR1 and CDR2 from the germline V gene are SGHTS and YDEGEE. This CDR3 comprises 14 residues. V lost 2 bases, J lost 3 bases, and 10 bases lay in between. CDR3 sequence (DNA): TGTGCCAGCAGCTTCGGGGTAGGGACAGATACGCAGTATTTT. Its protein is CASSFGVGTDTQYF.

The chain employs TRBV20-1 and TRBJ2-7; TRBD2 might be the D (6 bases). There are 15 residues in the CDR3. Trimming stripped 6 bases from V and 2 bases from J, with 20 bases between. The V gene's germline CDR1 is DFQATT and CDR2 SNEGSKA (reference sequence). This CDR3 is CSAPEASGSAYEQYF. Written as DNA, the CDR3 is TGCAGTGCCCCCGAGGCAAGCGGGTCAGCCTACGAGCAGTACTTC.

The chain carries TRBV20-1 and TRBJ2-7, with D maybe TRBD1 (6 bases). CDR3 length: 14 residues. The germline V and J ends were trimmed by 1 base and 3 bases, with 13 bases remaining between them. Germline V gene data show CDR1 as DFQATT and CDR2 as SNEGSKA (reference sequence). In DNA, the CDR3 is TGCAGTGCTAGAGGGGCAGACAGGTTCTACGAGCAGTACTTC. Residues: CSARGADRFYEQYF.

A few counts support this clonotype. V gene TRBV11-2 combines with J gene TRBJ2-7; D is unclear. CDR1 SGHAT and CDR2 FQNNGV come from the germline V gene. The CDR3 runs 13 residues. With 1 base removed from V and 6 bases from J, the gap between germline ends came to 10 bases. CDR3: CASSLGRDREQYF. The CDR3 bases are TGTGCCAGCAGCTTAGGTAGGGATCGCGAGCAGTACTTC.

There are many counts of this clonotype. The J gene is TRBJ2-5, the V gene TRBV20-1; 10 bases line up with TRBD2. In germline, CDR1 is DFQATT, CDR2 SNEGSKA (reference sequence). This CDR3 has 15 amino acids. Trimming at V came to 8 bases and at J to 4 bases, leaving 13 bases not matched to a gene. CDR3 DNA sequence: TGCAGTCCCCGGGGGGCTAGCGGGAGAGTAGAGACCCAGTACTTC. Translation: CSPRGASGRVETQYF.

This clonotype appeared a few times. The chain couples TRBV29-1 to TRBJ2-5; either TRBD1 or TRBD2 may supply D (5 bases each). The CDR3 consists of 13 residues. CDR1 is SQVTM and CDR2 is ANQGSEA in the germline V gene. V was trimmed by 6 bases and J by 4 bases, leaving 15 bases between them. This CDR3 reads CSVLRDVPETQYF. Written as DNA, the CDR3 is TGCAGCGTCCTAAGGGACGTTCCAGAGACCCAGTACTTC.

As regards this clonotype: One end of the junction is discordant with germline, which a read error may explain. The chain links TRBV5-6 to TRBJ2-2; 8 nucleotides match TRBD1. CDR1 is SGHDT, CDR2 YYEEEE, per germline. The length of the CDR3 is 17 residues. The CDR3 DNA is TGTGCCAGCAGCCGAAGCCCGACAGGGGCGAACGCCGGGGAGTTGTTTTTT. Its translation is CASSRSPTGANAGELFF.

This clonotype was picked up a small number of times. The chain couples TRBV4-2 to TRBJ2-1; a possible D gene is TRBD2 (6 bases). The CDR3 covers 16 residues. Between the trimmed V and J ends, which lost 1 base and 9 bases, there was a span of 19 bases. Germline loops: CDR1 LGHNA, CDR2 YNFKEQ. The CDR3 sequence is CASSQVDSGYTSEQFF. As DNA, the CDR3 is TGTGCCAGCAGCCAAGTTGATAGCGGATATACAAGTGAGCAGTTCTTC.

On this clonotype: Compared with germline, one end of the junction differs, possibly owing to a read error. The rearrangement uses TRBV7-6 and TRBJ2-3; TRBD1 is a possible D gene (6 bases). The CDR3 sequence is 16 residues long. CDR1 and CDR2 (germline): SGHVS, FNYEAQ. The CDR3 bases are TGTGCTAGCAGCTTAGGGACACCGGGGACCACAGATACGCAGTATTTT. The encoded protein is CASSLGTPGTTDTQYF.